These 24 T cell receptor beta chains originate from one sample sequenced in a study of T cell clusters in autoimmune cytopenias (dated by TCRdb to the late 2010s). TRB amplification used 200 to 250 ng of peripheral blood genomic DNA, tens of thousands of genome equivalents, per sample. Sequencing was performed on an Illumina MiSeq. To amplify TRB rearrangements, a touch-down multiplex PCR protocol was run with the TRB-A and TRB-B primer pools combined in a single tube. The reads were reprocessed in TCRdb, with one entry per CDR3 protein sequence and no accompanying DNA. For this sample, the table gives about 8,200 distinct CDR3 sequences. The ten largest clones represent 28% of the sample. The sequenced sample was peripheral blood. The receptors stem from a human donor with an autoimmune cytopenia or autoimmune hepatitis (not recorded which).

CDR3 amino acids: CAWRRSGSAGDTQYF. This rearrangement joins TRBV30 to TRBJ2-3; TCRdb selects TRBD2, and the lack of DNA leaves this call unchecked. The CDR3 loop spans 15 amino acids. Germline CDR1 reads GTSNPN; CDR2 reads SVGIG (reference sequence). Supplemented by reference TRBV30 and TRBJ2-3, the full variable domain reads SQTIHQWPATLVQPVGSPLSLECTVEGTSNPNLYWYRQAAGRGLQLLFYSVGIGQISSEVPQNLSASRPQDRQFILSSKKLLLSDSGFYLCAWRRSGSAGDTQYFGPGTRLTVL.

This sequence joins TRBV5-6 and TRBJ2-3; TCRdb's D call of TRBD1 is untestable without DNA. Germline values: CDR1 SGHDT, CDR2 YYEEEE. The CDR3 has 16 residues. The chain's CDR3 is CASSPEVGGQWNTQYF.

The chain is built from TRBV20-1 and TRBJ2-2; the TCRdb D gene call, TRBD1, has no DNA to confirm it. Germline V gene data show CDR1 as DFQATT and CDR2 as SNEGSKA (reference sequence). The CDR3 is made up of 13 amino acids. This CDR3 is CSASPYGTGELFF.

The J gene is TRBJ2-1, the V gene TRBV6-4; the TCRdb D gene call, TRBD2, has no DNA to confirm it. Germline CDR1 is MRHNA and CDR2 is SNTAGT. The CDR3 has 16 amino acids. The CDR3 here is CASSSWTSGGYNEQFF.

The rearrangement uses TRBV5-4 and TRBJ2-7; absent DNA, TCRdb's TRBD1 call cannot be checked. Germline CDR1 and CDR2: SGHNT and YYREEE (reference sequence). CDR3 length equals 16 residues. Here the CDR3 reads CASSPAGQGGVYEQYF.

The chain combines TRBV11-2 with TRBJ2-7; TCRdb indicates TRBD2, and absent DNA this call remains unverified. CDR3 length: 15 residues. The germline gives CDR1 SGHAT, CDR2 FQNNGV. CDR3 protein: CASSLAGGRRYEQYF.

This chain uses TRBV19 with TRBJ2-1; TCRdb's D call, TRBD2, is unchecked because there is no DNA. Germline CDR1 is LNHDA and CDR2 is SQIVND (reference sequence). The CDR3 is 14 amino acids. The CDR3 here is CASSIAGGRTEQFF.

The V and J genes are TRBV6-4 and TRBJ2-3; checking the TCRdb D call of TRBD1 is not possible without DNA. This CDR3 has 15 residues. Looked up from germline, CDR1 is MRHNA and CDR2 is SNTAGT. CDR3 amino acids: CASSVGLGESDTQYF.

J is TRBJ2-2 and V is TRBV19; TCRdb gives TRBD2 as the D gene, but with no DNA this cannot be confirmed. This CDR3 comprises 13 residues. Germline V CDR1 and CDR2: LNHDA, SQIVND (reference sequence). The CDR3 here is CASSMAGAGELFF.

The chain employs TRBV11-1 and TRBJ2-1. The CDR3 consists of 18 residues. The germline V gene encodes CDR1 SGHAT and CDR2 FQDESV (reference sequence). CDR3: CASSFRTETFGSYNEQFF.

This sequence joins TRBV30 and TRBJ2-1; TCRdb selects TRBD2, and the lack of DNA leaves this call unchecked. Germline V gives CDR1 GTSNPN, CDR2 SVGIG (reference sequence). CDR3 length: 13 amino acids. The CDR3 spells CAWEEEGRNEQFF.

The chain links TRBV7-9 to TRBJ1-1; lacking DNA, the TRBD1 call made by TCRdb goes unchecked. This CDR3 is 13 amino acids long. In germline, CDR1 is SEHNR, CDR2 FQNEAQ (reference sequence). This chain's CDR3 is CASSRETNTEAFF.

This rearrangement joins TRBV10-3 to TRBJ2-3; the D gene TCRdb calls, TRBD2, cannot be checked with no DNA. The CDR3 has 16 residues. In germline, CDR1 is ENHRY, CDR2 SYGVKD. The CDR3: CAIKRTSGRGTDTQYF.

This chain links TRBV6-4 with TRBJ1-6; TCRdb designates TRBD1, a call that cannot be tested without DNA. CDR1 and CDR2 (germline): MRHNA, SNTAGT. This CDR3 is built from 14 residues. CDR3: CASSGGRRGAPLHF.

The V call is TRBV20-1, the J call TRBJ1-1. This CDR3 spans 12 amino acids. From germline, CDR1 is DFQATT and CDR2 SNEGSKA (reference sequence). CDR3: CSARDGNTEAFF.

V is TRBV19 and J is TRBJ1-2; TCRdb's D call, TRBD1, is unchecked because there is no DNA. CDR1 is LNHDA, CDR2 SQIVND, per germline (reference sequence). The CDR3 is 16 residues long. The CDR3 loop reads CASSTQDLRSLYGYTF.

The rearrangement uses TRBV6-5 and TRBJ2-7; without DNA, the TCRdb call of TRBD2 cannot be checked. The CDR3 spans 16 residues. Germline CDR1 is MNHEY and CDR2 is SVGAGI. The chain's CDR3 is CASSELLAGVSYEQYF.

V gene TRBV19 combines with J gene TRBJ1-1; with no DNA, the TCRdb D assignment of TRBD1 cannot be verified. In germline, CDR1 is LNHDA, CDR2 SQIVND (reference sequence). CDR3 size: 13 residues. CDR3 amino acids: CASSLGQATEAFF.

The gene calls are TRBV30 and TRBJ1-2. The germline gives CDR1 GTSNPN, CDR2 SVGIG (reference sequence). The CDR3 has 11 residues. CDR3 sequence reads: CAWNRYYGYTF.

Frequency places this clonotype as medium-sized. The chain carries TRBV6-4 and TRBJ1-2; the D call of TRBD1 rests on TCRdb alone, since no DNA is present to check it. Germline CDR1 MRHNA, CDR2 SNTAGT. There are 13 residues in the CDR3. This chain's CDR3 is CASSTTEGNGYTF.

The chain couples TRBV21-1 to TRBJ1-1; the D call of TRBD1 rests on TCRdb alone, since no DNA is present to check it. TRBV21-1 is shown as a pseudogene. CDR3 size: 17 residues. The CDR3 reads CASSKVGGPRLNTEAFF.

The CDR3 region is CSASKAGQPQHF. The chain has TRBV20-1 and TRBJ1-5. CDR3 length: 12 residues. Per the germline V gene, CDR1 is DFQATT and CDR2 is SNEGSKA (reference sequence).

The chain is built from TRBV7-6 and TRBJ2-7; lacking DNA, the TRBD2 call made by TCRdb goes unchecked. Germline CDR1 and CDR2: SGHVS and FNYEAQ. CDR3 size: 15 residues. CDR3 in amino acids: CASSPEGLTGYEQYF.

This clonotype is medium-sized (0.01 to 0.1%) by frequency. The chain links TRBV19 to TRBJ2-7. Germline V gene lookup returns CDR1 LNHDA and CDR2 SQIVND (reference sequence). This CDR3 region has 14 residues. The CDR3 region is CASSIDGSSNEQYF.